This section outlines one T cell receptor beta chain sequence together with its context. The CDR3 is 15 residues long. V lost 5 bases, J lost 0 bases, and 11 bases lay in between. In germline, CDR1 is MNHEY, CDR2 SVGAGI. This sample stems from a study of blood T cell repertoires in COVID-19. In the original analysis: Nucleated cell number was recorded as an estimate derived from reference gene primer amplification. Here immunoSEQ multiplex PCR was the method, and the copy in TCRdb shows in-frame clones only, minus some. V, J and clone size derive from that table, while D and trimming were established from the DNA sequence. The sample has approximately 180,000 clones, more than 75% seen once.

The rearrangement uses TRBV6-5 and TRBJ1-5; D is unclear. Sequenced sample: peripheral blood. The sequence was collected from a woman in her 70s with acute or convalescent COVID-19. The CDR3 nucleotides are TGTGCCAGCAGTCCACAGATTAATAGCAATCAGCCCCAGCATTTT. Its protein product is CASSPQINSNQPQHF.